One sample yielded the 32 T cell receptor beta chains listed below, sequenced in a study of CD8+CD57+ T cells in acquired aplastic anemia. Researchers used genomic DNA as the template to profile TCR beta VDJ and CDR3. One entry per CDR3 protein results from TCRdb running MiXCR on the reads. The sample carries around 430,000 distinct CDR3 sequences, approximately 33% recorded once. Whoever was chosen for sequencing had shown CD8+CD57+ cell expansion by flow cytometry. The sequenced material came from sorted CD4+, CD8+, or CD8+CD57+ T cells (not recorded which) from PBMCs. These receptor sequences come from a human donor with aplastic anemia.

Many counts were recorded for this clonotype. The chain has TRBV12-3 or TRBV12-4 and TRBJ1-5; D not resolved. There are 13 residues in the CDR3. Trimming removed 2 bases at V and 0 bases at J, with 2 bases between. The CDR3 is CASSLFSNQPQHF. The CDR3 DNA follows: TGTGCCAGCAGTTTATTTAGCAATCAGCCCCAGCATTTT.

This clonotype appeared many times. This rearrangement joins TRBV2 to TRBJ1-5, with D uncertain. The germline V gene encodes CDR1 SNHLY and CDR2 FYNNEI. The CDR3 spans 15 residues. V was clipped by 6 bases and J by 0 bases, with 12 bases between them. CDR3 nucleotides: TGTGCCAGCAGAACCGACACTGTTAGCAATCAGCCCCAGCATTTT. It encodes CASRTDTVSNQPQHF.

Points on this clonotype: Mismatch with germline at one junction end may stem from a read error. The chain combines TRBV2 with TRBJ1-2; D may be TRBD1 (6 bases). CDR1 is SNHLY, CDR2 FYNNEI, per germline. This CDR3 contains 16 residues. The CDR3 region has the DNA TGTGCCAGCAGTGAAGCGCGGGACACCCATATCTATTGCTACACCTTC. This sequence encodes CASSEARDTHIYCYTF.

In this sample, this clonotype turned up many times. This chain uses TRBV29-1 with TRBJ2-3; TRBD1 or TRBD2 may be the D gene (5 bases each). Trimming took 4 bases from V and 6 from J, leaving 14 bases between them. The CDR3 totals 13 residues. Germline loops: CDR1 SQVTM, CDR2 ANQGSEA. The CDR3 reads CSVVRGWADTQYF. CDR3 nucleotide sequence: TGCAGCGTTGTGAGGGGATGGGCGGATACGCAGTATTTT.

The V gene is TRBV7-2, the J gene TRBJ2-1, with TRBD1 identical over 9 bases. V gave up 2 bases and J gave up 12 bases; unmatched junction bases: 5. The V gene's germline CDR1 is SGHTA and CDR2 FQGNSA. The CDR3 is 13 amino acids. CDR3 residues: CASSLSPDRGQFF. DNA of the CDR3: TGTGCCAGCAGCTTAAGTCCGGACAGGGGGCAGTTCTTC.

The V call is TRBV6-5, the J call TRBJ2-5; D unresolved. CDR3 length: 8 amino acids. The V gene lost 11 bases and the J gene lost 5 bases, with 3 bases spanning the gap. The germline gives CDR1 MNHEY, CDR2 SVGAGI. CDR3 nucleotide sequence: TGTGCCGATGAGACCCAGTACTTC. Its translation: CADETQYF.

In DNA form, the CDR3 reads TGTGCCAGCAGCTTAGTGGGGCAGGGAAACACCATATATTTT. This encodes CASSLVGQGNTIYF. The rearrangement joins TRBV7-2 to TRBJ1-3, with a weak D call TRBD1 (5 bases). The germline gives CDR1 SGHTA, CDR2 FQGNSA. The CDR3 is 14 amino acids. V lost 1 base and J lost 4, with 8 bases in between.

For the CDR3, the DNA is TGTGCCAGCAGCTTAGGCAGGGGCGTGAATCAGCCCCAGCATTTT. It yields the protein CASSLGRGVNQPQHF. The rearrangement links TRBV7-2 to TRBJ1-5, with a possible D match to TRBD1 (6 bases). The germline V gene has CDR1 SGHTA and CDR2 FQGNSA. V lost 1 base, J lost 4 bases, and 11 bases lay in between. This CDR3 has 15 residues.

This clonotype was counted at least ten times. J is TRBJ1-3 and V is TRBV10-2, with D unresolved. The V end was cut by 3 bases, the J end by 0 bases, with 9 bases between. The CDR3 consists of 15 residues. Per germline, CDR1 WSHSY and CDR2 SAAADI. The CDR3 DNA reads as TGCGCCAGCAGTGAACCAGGCCACTCTGGAAACACCATATATTTT. Translated, it gives CASSEPGHSGNTIYF.

In this sample, this clonotype turned up many times. The chain combines TRBV29-1 with TRBJ1-5; no firm D call. CDR3 length: 12 residues. Germline V gives CDR1 SQVTM, CDR2 ANQGSEA. V shed 7 bases and J shed 4 bases, with 11 bases lying between them. CDR3 DNA: TGCAGCGCAAAACTACAGAATCAGCCCCAGCATTTT. As protein: CSAKLQNQPQHF.

Of note for this clonotype: It is likely a read error, because the conserved phenylalanine at the end of the CDR3 is missing. It is unclear where the CDR3 begins or ends on the DNA, so no DNA is shown, and the CDR3 is as TCRdb lists it. This chain joins TRBV10-1 and TRBJ2-3. Looked up from germline, CDR1 is WNHNN and CDR2 is SYGVQD (reference sequence). The CDR3 spans 9 amino acids, including both terminal residues. CDR3 amino acids: CASSDGRSL.

This chain joins TRBV9 and TRBJ2-2; TRBD2 aligns across 11 bases. V gave up 2 bases and J gave up 9 bases; unmatched junction bases: 12. This CDR3 contains 17 residues. In germline, CDR1 is SGDLS, CDR2 YYNGEE. CDR3 in DNA: TGTGCCAGCAGCGTGGCTAGCGGGGGGAAGGGGACCCGGGAGCTGTTTTTT. The encoded protein is CASSVASGGKGTRELFF. The whole variable domain, remainder taken from reference TRBV9 and TRBJ2-2, is DSGVTQTPKHLITATGQRVTLRCSPRSGDLSVYWYQQSLDQGLQFLIQYYNGEERAKGNILERFSAQQFPDLHSELNLSSLELGDSALYFCASSVASGGKGTRELFFGEGSRLTVL.

This clonotype was detected only a few times. The chain carries TRBV29-1 and TRBJ2-3; D gene unclear. Trimming stripped 1 base from V and 3 bases from J, with 8 bases between. The germline V gene encodes CDR1 SQVTM and CDR2 ANQGSEA. CDR3 length: 13 amino acids. CDR3 coding DNA: TGCAGCGTTGAAGTATACGGGACAGATACGCAGTATTTT. This translates into CSVEVYGTDTQYF.

This clonotype came up many times. The V gene is TRBV7-9, the J gene TRBJ2-5; D not resolved. The V and J ends lost 8 bases and 3 bases respectively, with 10 bases between them. CDR1 is SEHNR and CDR2 is FQNEAQ in the germline V gene (reference sequence). The CDR3 extends over 12 amino acids. CDR3 nucleotide sequence: TGTGCCAGCGGCAGACAAGAAGAGACCCAGTACTTC. Translating it yields CASGRQEETQYF.

This clonotype occurred many times. This chain uses TRBV2 with TRBJ1-1; D gene uncertain. Trimming shortened V by 2 bases and J by 1 base, and 11 bases separated the two germline ends. CDR3 size: 15 residues. Germline loops: CDR1 SNHLY, CDR2 FYNNEI. For the CDR3, the DNA is TGTGCCAGCAGTGAATGGACGTATCAGAACACTGAAGCTTTCTTT. The encoded protein is CASSEWTYQNTEAFF.

The chain carries TRBV25-1 and TRBJ2-1; D is uncertain. The germline V and J ends were trimmed by 6 bases and 7 bases, with 19 bases remaining between them. The CDR3 totals 15 residues. Per the germline V gene, CDR1 is MGHDK and CDR2 is SYGVNS. The DNA for the CDR3 is TGTGCCAGCAGCGTATCCTATGGGGTAACGAATGAGCAGTTCTTC. Protein sequence: CASSVSYGVTNEQFF.

The rearrangement links TRBV15 to TRBJ1-2; 9 nucleotides align to TRBD1. After removal of 3 bases from V and 3 bases from J, the junction contained 8 bases not matched to a gene. CDR3 length: 16 residues. Germline loops: CDR1 LNHNV, CDR2 YYDKDF (reference sequence). In DNA, the CDR3 is TGTGCCACCAGCAGCGAACAGGGGGCGACAGACTATGGCTACACCTTC. It translates to CATSSEQGATDYGYTF.

In the case of this clonotype: A single base separates this from a much larger clone, so it may be a read error. CDR3 in amino acids: CANSLGVDEQFF. CDR3 nucleotides: TGTGCCAACAGCTTAGGTGTTGATGAGCAGTTCTTC. V is TRBV7-9 and J is TRBJ2-1, with unresolved D. Germline V lookup: CDR1 SEHNR, CDR2 FQNEAQ (reference sequence). The CDR3 has 12 residues.

The V and J genes are TRBV5-4 and TRBJ1-1; 11 nucleotides line up with TRBD1. The junction had 11 bases not matched to a gene; V was cut back by 2 bases and J by 11 bases. Germline V gene lookup returns CDR1 SGHNT and CDR2 YYREEE (reference sequence). The CDR3 extends over 15 amino acids. The CDR3 sequence: CASSFGTGGIGRAFF. DNA for the CDR3: TGTGCCAGCAGCTTTGGGACAGGGGGTATTGGCAGGGCTTTCTTT. The full variable domain, with the rest looked up from reference TRBV5-4 and TRBJ1-1, is ETGVTQSPTHLIKTRGQQVTLRCSSQSGHNTVSWYQQALGQGPQFIFQYYREEENGRGNFPPRFSGLQFPNYSSELNVNALELDDSALYLCASSFGTGGIGRAFFGQGTRLTVV.

On this clonotype: At one end the junction does not follow the germline gene, possibly because of a read error. V gene TRBV10-3 combines with J gene TRBJ1-2; D unclear. In germline, CDR1 is ENHRY, CDR2 SYGVKD. This CDR3 contains 14 residues. CDR3 sequence: CASSEDGSNYGYTF. The CDR3 DNA is TGTGCCAGCAGTGAGGATGGATCTAACTATGGCTACACCTTC.

The J gene is TRBJ1-1, the V gene TRBV10-3, with 7 bases lining up with TRBD1. Germline CDR1 is ENHRY and CDR2 is SYGVKD. V shed 5 bases, J shed 5 bases, and the junction held 11 bases outside the gene matches. The CDR3 runs 15 residues. DNA for the CDR3: TGTGCCATCAGTTTCGGGACAGCCCCGGAGACTGAAGCTTTCTTT. Residues: CAISFGTAPETEAFF.

The chain is built from TRBV11-1 and TRBJ1-5; D may be TRBD1 (5 bases). V lost 5 bases and J lost 0, with 14 bases in between. Germline V gene data show CDR1 as SGHAT and CDR2 as FQDESV (reference sequence). The CDR3 runs to 16 residues. The CDR3 region has the DNA TGTGCCAGCAGCCCCGGGGGGTTGGGTAGCAATCAGCCCCAGCATTTT. Translating it yields CASSPGGLGSNQPQHF.

A note on this clonotype: It may be a read error: a sequence one base away is much more abundant. V gene TRBV20-1 combines with J gene TRBJ1-6; 7 bases align to TRBD1. The germline gives CDR1 DFQATT, CDR2 SNEGSKA (reference sequence). The CDR3 spans 13 residues. DNA of the CDR3: TGCAATGCTAGTGGGACAGTCTCTTCACCCCTCCACTTT. This encodes CNASGTVSSPLHF.

This clonotype came up a few times. This rearrangement joins TRBV6-2 or TRBV6-3 to TRBJ2-3; D gene ambiguous. Germline V gives CDR1 MNHEY, CDR2 SVGEGT. This CDR3 is built from 13 residues. The ends were cut back, 6 bases at V and 1 base at J, with 8 bases in the middle. The CDR3 DNA sequence: TGTGCCAGCAGGGATGACGGCACAGATACGCAGTATTTT. Translating gives CASRDDGTDTQYF.

To note about this clonotype: This could be a read error, since a much larger clone is one nucleotide away. The CDR3 carries no conserved terminal phenylalanine or tryptophan, so it likely arises from a read error. The chain combines TRBV29-1 with TRBJ2-5, with 7 nucleotides matching TRBD1. The CDR3 runs 14 residues. V lost 3 bases and J lost 5; bases outside the gene matches: 9. CDR1 and CDR2 from the germline V gene are SQVTM and ANQGSEA. CDR3 region: CSVDRNRGRETQYS. In nucleotides, the CDR3 is TGCAGCGTTGACAGGAACAGGGGAAGGGAGACCCAGTACTCC.

This clonotype was recorded a few times. V and J are TRBV6-1 and TRBJ1-5; perhaps TRBD1 as D (5 bases). CDR1 MNHNS and CDR2 SASEGT come from the germline V gene. Between the trimmed V and J ends, which lost 6 bases and 6 bases, there was a span of 15 bases. This CDR3 spans 14 amino acids. CDR3 sequence: CASRSSGLFQPQHF. CDR3 nucleotide sequence: TGTGCCAGCAGGAGTTCAGGGTTGTTTCAGCCCCAGCATTTT.

This clonotype came up once. The V gene is TRBV12-3 or TRBV12-4, the J gene TRBJ1-4; D not resolved. This CDR3 has 14 amino acids. V was trimmed by 3 bases and J by 4 bases, leaving 9 bases between them. For the CDR3, the DNA is TGTGCCAGCAGTTTGGGCAGCAGTAATGAAAAACTGTTTTTT. It translates to CASSLGSSNEKLFF.

As for this clonotype: This is likely a read error, given that the CDR3 carries no conserved phenylalanine or tryptophan at its end. This chain uses TRBV6-1 with TRBJ1-5; D gene unclear. The CDR3 extends over 15 amino acids. V was pared by 6 bases and J by 0 bases, with 12 bases between. The germline gives CDR1 MNHNS, CDR2 SASEGT. CDR3 sequence: CASRPGPNSNQPQHL. The CDR3 bases are TGTGCCAGCAGGCCAGGACCAAATAGCAATCAGCCCCAGCATCTT.

This clonotype was seen more than once but under ten times. The V call is TRBV2, the J call TRBJ2-2; TRBD2 agrees at 15 bases. CDR3 length equals 16 residues. Germline V gives CDR1 SNHLY, CDR2 FYNNEI. J gave up 4 bases and V 4 bases, and 1 base lay outside the gene matches. This chain's CDR3 is CASSGTSGRVTGELFF. The DNA of the CDR3 is TGTGCCAGCAGTGGGACTAGCGGGAGGGTCACCGGGGAGCTGTTTTTT.

This clonotype was detected a few times. This chain uses TRBV2 with TRBJ2-7; the D is unclear. The V and J ends lost 2 bases and 7 bases respectively, with 12 bases between them. This CDR3 has 13 amino acids. Germline CDR1 and CDR2: SNHLY and FYNNEI. The CDR3 DNA follows: TGTGCCAGCAGTGAACCCCCAGCGTGGGAGCAGTACTTC. Translated, it gives CASSEPPAWEQYF.

This sequence joins TRBV25-1 and TRBJ1-6; 10 bases fit TRBD1. From germline, CDR1 is MGHDK and CDR2 SYGVNS. The CDR3 has 13 residues. The ends lost 4 bases at V and 11 bases at J; junction bases unmatched: 2. The CDR3 coding sequence is TGTGCCAGCAGTGGGACAGGGGGGGCACCCCTCCACTTT. Its translation: CASSGTGGAPLHF.

This chain uses TRBV18 with TRBJ1-2, with D possibly TRBD1 on 5 matching bases. The CDR3 length is 15 residues. Germline CDR1 is KGHSH and CDR2 is LQKENI. Trimming removed 0 bases from V and 2 bases from J, with 10 bases in between. The CDR3 protein is CASSPPAKGNYGYTF. The CDR3 coding sequence is TGTGCCAGCTCACCACCAGCTAAGGGGAACTATGGCTACACCTTC.